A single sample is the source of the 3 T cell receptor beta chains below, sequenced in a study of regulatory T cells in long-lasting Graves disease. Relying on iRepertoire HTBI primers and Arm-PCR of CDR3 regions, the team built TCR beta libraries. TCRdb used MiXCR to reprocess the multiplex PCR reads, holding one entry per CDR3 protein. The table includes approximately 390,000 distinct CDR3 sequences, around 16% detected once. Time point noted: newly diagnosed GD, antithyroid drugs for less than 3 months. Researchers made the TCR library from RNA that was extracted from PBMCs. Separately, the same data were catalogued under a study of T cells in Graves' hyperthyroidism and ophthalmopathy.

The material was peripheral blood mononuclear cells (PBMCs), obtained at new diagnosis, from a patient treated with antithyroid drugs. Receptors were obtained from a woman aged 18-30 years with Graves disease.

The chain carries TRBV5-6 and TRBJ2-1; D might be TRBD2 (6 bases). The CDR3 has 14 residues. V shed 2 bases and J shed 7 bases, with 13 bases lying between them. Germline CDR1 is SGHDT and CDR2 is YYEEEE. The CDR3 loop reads CASSFRGASNEQFF. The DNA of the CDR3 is TGTGCCAGCAGCTTCCGCGGGGCCTCGAATGAGCAGTTCTTC.

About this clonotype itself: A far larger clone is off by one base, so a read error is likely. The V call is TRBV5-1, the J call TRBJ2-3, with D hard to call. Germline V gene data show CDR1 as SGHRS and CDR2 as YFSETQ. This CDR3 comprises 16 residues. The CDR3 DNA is TGTGCCAGCAGTTCGGTTGGCGGAAAAGAATTAGATACGCAGTATTTT. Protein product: CASSSVGGKELDTQYF.

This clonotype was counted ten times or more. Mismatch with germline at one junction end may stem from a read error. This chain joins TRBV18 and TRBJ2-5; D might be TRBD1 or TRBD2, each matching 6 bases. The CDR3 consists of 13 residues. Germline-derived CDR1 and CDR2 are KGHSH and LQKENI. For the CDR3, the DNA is TGTGCCACCTCACGGGGGACACAAGAGACCCAGTACTTC. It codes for CATSRGTQETQYF.